The subject of this entry is one T cell receptor (beta chain). Germline V gene lookup returns CDR1 SGHTA and CDR2 FQGNSA. The CDR3 length is 15 residues. The V end was cut by 1 base, the J end by 1 base, with 10 bases between. This sample is drawn from a study of blood T cell repertoires in COVID-19. Study at large: COVID-19 samples collected from the United States, Italy and Spain covered acute and convalescent phases. Sources were T cells, B-cell-depleted T cells, or PBMCs; the material itself was cDNA or gDNA.

How the authors handled the data: Amplification from reference gene primers served as the basis for estimated nucleated cell counts. Clones were read by immunoSEQ multiplex PCR, and TCRdb kept only the in-frame ones, dropping some. The V and J calls and clone size come from that table; D and trimming were worked out from the DNA. The table lists about 160,000 clones, around 80% of them singletons. The chain combines TRBV7-2 with TRBJ1-1, with D perhaps TRBD1 (5 bases). Input material: peripheral blood. The receptor was isolated from an elderly woman with active or convalescent COVID-19. CDR3 region: CASSLGGSQNTEAFF. CDR3 DNA sequence: TGTGCCAGCAGCTTAGGGGGCAGTCAGAACACTGAAGCTTTCTTT.